This T cell receptor (beta chain) appears in the sequencing data of a study of T cell repertoires in cytomegalovirus infection. Turning to the study itself: Public TCR beta signatures indicated both CMV infection and matching HLA type.

The study's findings and limits: CMV carriers having the relevant HLA were flagged by cumulative public TCR beta family frequency. HLA-C-restricted CMV clonotypes gave the most frequent clonotype in two of eight donors.

Per the germline V gene, CDR1 is SGHVS and CDR2 is FQNEAQ. V gave up 6 bases and J gave up 6 bases, with 18 bases separating them. The CDR3 spans 14 residues. In regard to this clonotype: The target antigen is unknown.

MiXCR, run by TCRdb on the reads, gives a single entry per CDR3 protein. The sample records under 200,000 distinct CDR3 sequences, about 15% being singletons. The V call is TRBV7-8, the J call TRBJ2-7; perhaps TRBD1 as D (5 bases). The sequenced sample was CD8+ T cells from PBMCs. The sequence was obtained from a human donor in good health (CMV status not recorded). Some clones in this sample may be carry-over from other donors' samples. CDR3 amino acids: CASSRPSARAEQYF. CDR3 nucleotide sequence: TGTGCCAGCAGTCGACCTTCGGCCAGGGCCGAGCAGTACTTC.